The 9 T cell receptor beta chains presented below share a single source sample, sequenced in a study of cytomegalovirus exposure and HLA in healthy donors. Primers: 60 Vbeta forward and 13 Jbeta reverse. Repertoires were generated with immunoSEQ multiplex PCR, while TCRdb's copy carries only in-frame clones and drops some. The sample lists almost 200,000 clones; around 75% were seen once. Input material: PBMCs. The receptors stem from a male donor in good health and CMV-seropositive.

The chain uses TRBV5-1 and TRBJ2-6, with a possible D match to TRBD1 (5 bases). The CDR3 consists of 15 residues. Trimming removed 4 bases from V and 0 bases from J, with 8 bases in between. CDR1 and CDR2 (germline): SGHRS, YFSETQ. CDR3 DNA: TGCGCCAGCAGCCCGGACATCTCTGGGGCCAACGTCCTGACTTTC. Translation gives CASSPDISGANVLTF.

This clone was recorded a few times. The V call is TRBV28, the J call TRBJ1-3; TRBD1 is a possible D gene (5 bases). Trimming stripped 8 bases from V and 4 bases from J, with 12 bases between. The CDR3 has 13 amino acids. Germline assignment: CDR1 MDHEN and CDR2 SYDVKM. The CDR3 sequence is CASVPQEGNTIYF. The CDR3 nucleotides read TGTGCCAGCGTACCACAGGAGGGAAACACCATATATTTT. The full variable domain, with the rest looked up from reference TRBV28 and TRBJ1-3, is DVKVTQSSRYLVKRTGEKVFLECVQDMDHENMFWYRQDPGLGLRLIYFSYDVKMKEKGDIPEGYSVSREKKERFSLILESASTNQTSMYLCASVPQEGNTIYFGEGSWLTVV.

The chain joins TRBV18 to TRBJ1-5, with D possibly TRBD1 on 5 matching bases. CDR1 is KGHSH and CDR2 is LQKENI in the germline V gene. This CDR3 comprises 15 residues. Trimming removed 3 bases from V and 3 bases from J, with 12 bases in between. CDR3 loop: CASSPGGTNNQPQHF. The CDR3 DNA sequence: TGTGCCAGCTCACCGGGCGGGACCAACAATCAGCCCCAGCATTTT.

The chain has TRBV19 and TRBJ1-1; weak D call: TRBD1 (5 bases). CDR1 and CDR2 (germline): LNHDA, SQIVND (reference sequence). This CDR3 has 14 residues. Trimming removed 5 bases at V and 1 base at J, with 11 bases between. In nucleotides, the CDR3 is TGTGCCAGTAGTGCCTATACAGGGAACACTGAAGCTTTCTTT. This encodes CASSAYTGNTEAFF.

This clone has a handful of counts. The CDR3: CASSRTNGNTEAFF. In DNA form, the CDR3 reads TGTGCCAGCTCAAGGACAAATGGGAACACTGAAGCTTTCTTT. The chain carries TRBV18 and TRBJ1-1, with a weak D call TRBD1 (5 bases). The CDR3 extends over 14 amino acids. Germline V gives CDR1 KGHSH, CDR2 LQKENI. The V gene lost 5 bases and the J gene lost 1 base, with 11 bases spanning the gap.

This rearrangement joins TRBV4-3 to TRBJ2-1; D is uncertain. From germline, CDR1 is LGHNA and CDR2 YSLEER. Trimming removed 0 bases at V and 0 bases at J, with 6 bases between. This CDR3 is 15 amino acids long. The chain's CDR3 is CASSQDDTSYNEQFF. As DNA, the CDR3 is TGCGCCAGCAGCCAAGACGACACCTCCTACAATGAGCAGTTCTTC.

The rearrangement joins TRBV5-4 to TRBJ1-2; 9 bases align to TRBD1. In germline, CDR1 is SGHNT, CDR2 YYREEE (reference sequence). The CDR3 totals 16 residues. V trimming: 4 bases; J trimming: 0 bases; junction bases outside the gene matches: 7. As DNA, the CDR3 is TGTGCCAGCAGCAGCGGGACAGGGAAGACTAACTATGGCTACACCTTC. It yields the protein CASSSGTGKTNYGYTF.

This clone was picked up one time. The chain joins TRBV19 to TRBJ2-3; 8 bases are a match to TRBD2. J gave up 8 bases and V 5 bases, and 9 bases lay outside the gene matches. There are 14 residues in the CDR3. CDR1 and CDR2 from the germline V gene are LNHDA and SQIVND (reference sequence). CDR3: CASSSERGSATQYF. In DNA form, the CDR3 reads TGTGCCAGTAGTTCGGAGCGGGGGTCAGCTACGCAGTATTTT.

J is TRBJ2-3 and V is TRBV27, with no clear D. From germline, CDR1 is MNHEY and CDR2 SMNVEV (reference sequence). The CDR3 runs 15 residues. Deletions cut 0 bases from V and 2 bases from J, with 9 bases between. CDR3 sequence (DNA): TGTGCCAGCAGTTTATCGTCCTTAAACACAGATACGCAGTATTTT. Residues: CASSLSSLNTDTQYF.